A selection of T cell receptor beta chains follows, all from one sample in a study of blood T cell repertoires in COVID-19. Clones were read by immunoSEQ multiplex PCR, and TCRdb kept only the in-frame ones, dropping some. The table lists some 20,000 clones, 75% to 90% of them singletons, with 15% to 20% in the top ten. Source material: peripheral blood. These receptors all come from a human donor with acute or convalescent COVID-19. The donor label of this sample is uncertain. Both conserved end residues are part of each CDR3. Fields, in order: V gene, CDR3 length, clone size, D gene, J gene, CDR3 protein, CDR3 DNA. The D gene is left open where the match is weak. Rows give clone size only sometimes, using once, few, many, or a class for an expanded clone.

v_call: TRBV9
cdr3_length: 12
clone_size: NA
d_call: NA
j_call: TRBJ1-6
cdr3_aa: CASSGFNSPLHF
cdr3_nt: TGTGCCAGCAGTGGCTTCAATTCACCCCTCCACTTT

v_call: TRBV5-1
cdr3_length: 14
clone_size: NA
d_call: TRBD1
j_call: TRBJ2-7
cdr3_aa: CASSLTAGGYEQYF
cdr3_nt: TGCGCCAGCAGCTTGACGGCAGGGGGCTACGAGCAGTACTTC

v_call: TRBV7-3
cdr3_length: 15
clone_size: NA
d_call: TRBD1
j_call: TRBJ2-5
cdr3_aa: CASSEDRGAWETQYF
cdr3_nt: TGTGCCAGCAGCGAGGACAGGGGGGCTTGGGAGACCCAGTACTTC

v_call: TRBV19
cdr3_length: 15
clone_size: once
d_call: NA
j_call: TRBJ1-5
cdr3_aa: CASSLGQNSNQPQHF
cdr3_nt: TGTGCCAGTAGCCTTGGACAGAATAGCAATCAGCCCCAGCATTTT

v_call: TRBV21-1
cdr3_length: 17
clone_size: NA
d_call: NA
j_call: TRBJ2-1
cdr3_aa: CASSTRRRGGVYNEQFF
cdr3_nt: TGTGCCAGCAGCACAAGAAGGCGGGGGGGTGTATACAATGAGCAGTTCTTC

v_call: TRBV13
cdr3_length: 16
clone_size: NA
d_call: TRBD2
j_call: TRBJ2-3
cdr3_aa: CASSPGGTSGEDTQYF
cdr3_nt: TGTGCCAGCAGCCCGGGGGGGACTAGCGGGGAGGATACGCAGTATTTT

v_call: TRBV18
cdr3_length: 15
clone_size: NA
d_call: TRBD1
j_call: TRBJ1-6
cdr3_aa: CASSQLQGNNSPLHF
cdr3_nt: TGTGCCAGCTCACAATTACAGGGGAATAATTCACCCCTCCACTTT

v_call: TRBV6-5
cdr3_length: 13
clone_size: NA
d_call: NA
j_call: TRBJ1-3
cdr3_aa: CASGQIAGNTIYF
cdr3_nt: TGTGCCAGCGGACAGATCGCTGGAAACACCATATATTTT

v_call: TRBV25-1
cdr3_length: 17
clone_size: NA
d_call: NA
j_call: TRBJ1-6
cdr3_aa: CASSAGRPDRNNSPLHF
cdr3_nt: TGTGCCAGCAGTGCTGGGCGACCCGACAGGAATAATTCACCCCTCCACTTT

v_call: TRBV27
cdr3_length: 17
clone_size: NA
d_call: TRBD2
j_call: TRBJ2-1
cdr3_aa: CASSFGLAGGNLNEQFF
cdr3_nt: TGTGCCAGCAGTTTTGGACTAGCGGGAGGGAACCTCAATGAGCAGTTCTTC

v_call: TRBV15
cdr3_length: 16
clone_size: NA
d_call: TRBD2
j_call: TRBJ2-3
cdr3_aa: CATSGLAGGITDTQYF
cdr3_nt: TGTGCCACCAGCGGCTTAGCGGGGGGTATCACAGATACGCAGTATTTT

v_call: TRBV11-2
cdr3_length: 15
clone_size: NA
d_call: TRBD1
j_call: TRBJ2-7
cdr3_aa: CASSLVGTGFEEQYF
cdr3_nt: TGTGCCAGCAGCTTAGTAGGGACAGGGTTTGAAGAGCAGTACTTC

v_call: TRBV19
cdr3_length: 14
clone_size: medium-sized
d_call: TRBD1
j_call: TRBJ1-1
cdr3_aa: CASSGQGTGTEAFF
cdr3_nt: TGTGCCAGTAGCGGACAGGGCACGGGCACTGAAGCTTTCTTT

v_call: TRBV27
cdr3_length: 15
clone_size: NA
d_call: TRBD1
j_call: TRBJ2-3
cdr3_aa: CASSLSGTGRDTQYF
cdr3_nt: TGTGCCAGCAGTTTGTCCGGGACAGGGAGAGATACGCAGTATTTT

v_call: TRBV19
cdr3_length: 16
clone_size: NA
d_call: NA
j_call: TRBJ1-5
cdr3_aa: CASSIFSGNSNQPQHF
cdr3_nt: TGTGCCAGTAGTATTTTTTCGGGGAATAGCAATCAGCCCCAGCATTTT

v_call: TRBV18
cdr3_length: 15
clone_size: NA
d_call: TRBD1
j_call: TRBJ1-5
cdr3_aa: CASSPGTGDNQPQHF
cdr3_nt: TGTGCCAGCTCACCCGGGACAGGTGACAATCAGCCCCAGCATTTT

v_call: TRBV19
cdr3_length: 13
clone_size: NA
d_call: NA
j_call: TRBJ1-2
cdr3_aa: CASSKDTNYGYTF
cdr3_nt: TGTGCCAGTAGTAAGGACACTAACTATGGCTACACCTTC

v_call: TRBV19
cdr3_length: 16
clone_size: once
d_call: NA
j_call: TRBJ2-3
cdr3_aa: CASRRGGGTSTDTQYF
cdr3_nt: TGTGCCAGTCGACGGGGAGGGGGGACCAGCACAGATACGCAGTATTTT

v_call: TRBV7-9
cdr3_length: 15
clone_size: once
d_call: TRBD1
j_call: TRBJ2-7
cdr3_aa: CASSYRDRSSYEQYF
cdr3_nt: TGTGCCAGCAGCTACCGGGACAGGAGCTCCTACGAGCAGTACTTC

v_call: TRBV3-1/TRBV3-2
cdr3_length: 13
clone_size: NA
d_call: NA
j_call: TRBJ2-1
cdr3_aa: CASSQDRRYEQFF
cdr3_nt: TGTGCCAGCAGCCAAGATAGGCGGTATGAGCAGTTCTTC

v_call: TRBV6-5
cdr3_length: 16
clone_size: NA
d_call: NA
j_call: TRBJ2-3
cdr3_aa: CASSYSNLAGSDTQYF
cdr3_nt: TGTGCCAGCAGTTACTCGAATTTGGCCGGGAGTGATACGCAGTATTTT

v_call: TRBV9
cdr3_length: 16
clone_size: NA
d_call: TRBD2
j_call: TRBJ2-2
cdr3_aa: CASSVGPGGDTGELFF
cdr3_nt: TGTGCCAGCAGCGTAGGACCGGGAGGGGACACCGGGGAGCTGTTTTTT

v_call: TRBV5-1
cdr3_length: 16
clone_size: NA
d_call: TRBD2
j_call: TRBJ2-3
cdr3_aa: CASSPTLAVRTDTQYF
cdr3_nt: TGCGCCAGCAGCCCGACCCTAGCGGTTCGCACAGATACGCAGTATTTT

v_call: TRBV6-5
cdr3_length: 13
clone_size: NA
d_call: TRBD2
j_call: TRBJ2-7
cdr3_aa: CASTGTSSYEQYF
cdr3_nt: TGTGCCAGCACGGGGACTAGCTCCTACGAGCAGTACTTC

v_call: TRBV4-3
cdr3_length: 15
clone_size: NA
d_call: NA
j_call: TRBJ2-4
cdr3_aa: CASSLNRGAKNIQYF
cdr3_nt: TGCGCCAGCAGCCTAAACCGGGGGGCCAAAAACATTCAGTACTTC

v_call: TRBV25-1
cdr3_length: 13
clone_size: NA
d_call: TRBD1
j_call: TRBJ1-4
cdr3_aa: CATLDRGYEKLFF
cdr3_nt: TGTGCCACCTTGGACAGGGGATACGAAAAACTGTTTTTT

v_call: TRBV5-5
cdr3_length: 14
clone_size: NA
d_call: NA
j_call: TRBJ1-1
cdr3_aa: CASSFARENTEAFF
cdr3_nt: TGTGCCAGCAGCTTTGCCAGGGAGAACACTGAAGCTTTCTTT

v_call: TRBV11-2
cdr3_length: 11
clone_size: NA
d_call: NA
j_call: TRBJ2-3
cdr3_aa: CASSLTDTQYF
cdr3_nt: TGTGCCAGCAGCCTCACAGATACGCAGTATTTT

v_call: TRBV7-2
cdr3_length: 14
clone_size: NA
d_call: NA
j_call: TRBJ2-7
cdr3_aa: CASSLFGSSYEQYF
cdr3_nt: TGTGCCAGCAGCTTATTCGGGAGTTCCTACGAGCAGTACTTC

v_call: TRBV19
cdr3_length: 16
clone_size: NA
d_call: TRBD1
j_call: TRBJ1-3
cdr3_aa: CASSPRQGSGGNTIYF
cdr3_nt: TGTGCCAGTAGCCCCAGACAGGGTTCGGGTGGAAACACCATATATTTT

v_call: TRBV19
cdr3_length: 14
clone_size: NA
d_call: TRBD1
j_call: TRBJ2-2
cdr3_aa: CASGQGANTGELFF
cdr3_nt: TGTGCCAGTGGACAGGGCGCGAACACCGGGGAGCTGTTTTTT

v_call: TRBV2
cdr3_length: 15
clone_size: NA
d_call: TRBD1
j_call: TRBJ1-6
cdr3_aa: CASRVDRTGVSPLHF
cdr3_nt: TGTGCCAGCAGAGTCGATAGGACAGGGGTTTCACCCCTCCACTTT

v_call: TRBV5-3
cdr3_length: 18
clone_size: NA
d_call: TRBD2
j_call: TRBJ2-5
cdr3_aa: CARSPPGLAGGPGETQYF
cdr3_nt: TGTGCCAGAAGCCCCCCGGGACTAGCGGGAGGGCCGGGAGAGACCCAGTACTTC

v_call: TRBV7-2
cdr3_length: 13
clone_size: NA
d_call: NA
j_call: TRBJ2-7
cdr3_aa: CASSYGTTYEQYF
cdr3_nt: TGTGCCAGCAGCTATGGGACAACCTACGAGCAGTACTTC

v_call: TRBV18
cdr3_length: 15
clone_size: NA
d_call: TRBD1
j_call: TRBJ1-3
cdr3_aa: CASSPPDRAGNTIYF
cdr3_nt: TGTGCCAGCTCACCTCCCGACAGGGCTGGAAACACCATATATTTT

v_call: TRBV5-4
cdr3_length: 12
clone_size: NA
d_call: NA
j_call: TRBJ2-3
cdr3_aa: CASSLVEDTQYF
cdr3_nt: TGTGCCAGCAGCTTGGTGGAGGATACGCAGTATTTT

v_call: TRBV6-4
cdr3_length: 13
clone_size: medium-sized
d_call: TRBD1
j_call: TRBJ1-6
cdr3_aa: CASQDRVGSPLHF
cdr3_nt: TGTGCCAGCCAGGACAGGGTTGGCTCACCCCTCCACTTT

v_call: TRBV4-1
cdr3_length: 14
clone_size: NA
d_call: NA
j_call: TRBJ2-5
cdr3_aa: CASSQDSSQETQYF
cdr3_nt: TGCGCCAGCAGCCAAGATTCCAGCCAAGAGACCCAGTACTTC

v_call: TRBV5-1
cdr3_length: 16
clone_size: NA
d_call: TRBD2
j_call: TRBJ2-2
cdr3_aa: CASSLLAGKPTGELFF
cdr3_nt: TGCGCCAGCAGCTTACTAGCGGGAAAACCGACCGGGGAGCTGTTTTTT

v_call: TRBV6-5
cdr3_length: 16
clone_size: NA
d_call: TRBD1
j_call: TRBJ1-3
cdr3_aa: CASSYGGGISGNTIYF
cdr3_nt: TGTGCCAGCAGTTATGGAGGGGGCATCTCTGGAAACACCATATATTTT

v_call: TRBV3-1/TRBV3-2
cdr3_length: 19
clone_size: NA
d_call: NA
j_call: TRBJ2-1
cdr3_aa: CASSPRSGSPRATYNEQFF
cdr3_nt: TGTGCCAGCAGCCCTCGCTCCGGGAGCCCGAGAGCTACCTACAATGAGCAGTTCTTC

v_call: TRBV30
cdr3_length: 14
clone_size: NA
d_call: NA
j_call: TRBJ1-1
cdr3_aa: CAWSVTQGGTEAFF
cdr3_nt: TGTGCCTGGAGTGTAACGCAGGGAGGCACTGAAGCTTTCTTT

v_call: TRBV6-5
cdr3_length: 13
clone_size: NA
d_call: NA
j_call: TRBJ1-2
cdr3_aa: CASRNRVDGGYTF
cdr3_nt: TGTGCCAGCAGAAACAGGGTGGATGGTGGCTACACCTTC

v_call: TRBV11-2
cdr3_length: 11
clone_size: NA
d_call: NA
j_call: TRBJ2-7
cdr3_aa: CASGQAYEQYF
cdr3_nt: TGTGCCAGTGGTCAGGCCTACGAGCAGTACTTC

v_call: TRBV15
cdr3_length: 18
clone_size: NA
d_call: TRBD2
j_call: TRBJ2-1
cdr3_aa: CATSRDPSGTSSYNEQFF
cdr3_nt: TGTGCCACCAGCAGAGATCCTAGCGGGACATCTTCCTACAATGAGCAGTTCTTC

v_call: TRBV28
cdr3_length: 16
clone_size: NA
d_call: TRBD1
j_call: TRBJ1-6
cdr3_aa: CASSLPDRGRLAPLHF
cdr3_nt: TGTGCCAGCAGTCTCCCCGACAGGGGGCGCTTGGCACCCCTCCACTTT

v_call: TRBV5-6
cdr3_length: 16
clone_size: NA
d_call: TRBD1
j_call: TRBJ2-2
cdr3_aa: CASSLLTGGITGELFF
cdr3_nt: TGTGCCAGCAGCTTGTTGACAGGGGGGATCACCGGGGAGCTGTTTTTT

v_call: TRBV5-4
cdr3_length: 14
clone_size: NA
d_call: NA
j_call: TRBJ2-4
cdr3_aa: CASSLVRETTIQYF
cdr3_nt: TGTGCCAGCAGCTTGGTAAGGGAGACAACCATTCAGTACTTC

v_call: TRBV19
cdr3_length: 15
clone_size: NA
d_call: NA
j_call: TRBJ2-7
cdr3_aa: CASSIGAAESYEQYF
cdr3_nt: TGTGCCAGTAGTATAGGAGCCGCTGAATCCTACGAGCAGTACTTC

v_call: TRBV19
cdr3_length: 16
clone_size: NA
d_call: NA
j_call: TRBJ1-3
cdr3_aa: CASTYDGGSSGNTIYF
cdr3_nt: TGTGCCAGTACGTATGACGGGGGGTCCTCTGGAAACACCATATATTTT